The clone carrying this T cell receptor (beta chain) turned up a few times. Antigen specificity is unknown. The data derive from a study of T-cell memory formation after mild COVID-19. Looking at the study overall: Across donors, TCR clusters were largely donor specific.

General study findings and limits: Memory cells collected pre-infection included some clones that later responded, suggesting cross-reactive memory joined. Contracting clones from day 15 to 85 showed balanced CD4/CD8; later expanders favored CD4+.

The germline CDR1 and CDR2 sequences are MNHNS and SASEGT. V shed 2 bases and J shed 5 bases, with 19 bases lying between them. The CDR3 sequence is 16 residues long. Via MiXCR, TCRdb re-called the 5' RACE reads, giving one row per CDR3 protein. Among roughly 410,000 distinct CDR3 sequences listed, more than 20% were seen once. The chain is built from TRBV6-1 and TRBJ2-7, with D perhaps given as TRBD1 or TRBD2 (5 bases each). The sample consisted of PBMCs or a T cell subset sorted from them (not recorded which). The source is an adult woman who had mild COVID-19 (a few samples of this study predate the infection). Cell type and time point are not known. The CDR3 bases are TGTGCCAGCAGTGAATCTACGGCGGCATGGGGACACGAGCAGTACTTC. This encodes CASSESTAAWGHEQYF.